Listed here are 27 T cell receptor beta chains from one sample, sequenced in a study of PD-1 blockade in mismatch repair-deficient tumors. Profiled with immunoSEQ multiplex PCR; TCRdb holds only in-frame clones, not every one. The sample holds 20,000 to 25,000 clones; about 83% are singletons and the top ten take roughly 15%. This material consisted of peripheral blood, taken 2 weeks after starting pembrolizumab. These receptors came from an adult with mismatch repair-deficient cancer.

The chain couples TRBV28 to TRBJ2-5; D could derive from TRBD1 or TRBD2 (5 bases each). The length of the CDR3 is 13 residues. The V gene's germline CDR1 is MDHEN and CDR2 SYDVKM. V was trimmed by 6 bases and J by 5 bases, leaving 13 bases between them. CDR3 coding DNA: TGTGCCAGCAGCTGGGGACCTCGGGAGACCCAGTACTTC. This translates into CASSWGPRETQYF.

V usage is TRBV5-1 and J usage is TRBJ1-3; 9 nucleotides line up with TRBD1. Unmatched junction bases numbered 1, after V lost 4 bases and J lost 2 bases. This CDR3 comprises 14 residues. In germline, CDR1 is SGHRS, CDR2 YFSETQ. The CDR3 here is CASSRDRAGNTIYF. CDR3 nucleotides: TGCGCCAGCAGCAGGGACAGGGCTGGAAACACCATATATTTT.

The rearrangement joins TRBV29-1 to TRBJ2-1, with 9 bases fitting TRBD2. This CDR3 region has 13 residues. Trimming cost V 5 bases and J 4 bases; bases outside gene matches: 3. Germline V gene lookup returns CDR1 SQVTM and CDR2 ANQGSEA. CDR3 sequence reads: CSVKLAGYNEQFF. CDR3 coding DNA: TGCAGCGTTAAACTAGCGGGTTACAATGAGCAGTTCTTC.

The chain combines TRBV6-5 with TRBJ2-1; 9 bases line up with TRBD2. With V trimmed by 2 bases and J by 1 base, 0 bases remained unmatched. The CDR3 length is 15 residues. CDR1 is MNHEY, CDR2 SVGAGI, per germline. As DNA, the CDR3 is TGTGCCAGCAGTTACACTAGCGGGTCCTACAATGAGCAGTTCTTC. Its protein is CASSYTSGSYNEQFF.

The chain uses TRBV4-1 and TRBJ2-3; tentative D call: TRBD2 (6 bases). CDR1 and CDR2 from the germline V gene are MGHRA and YSYEKL. The germline V and J ends were trimmed by 2 bases and 2 bases, with 11 bases remaining between them. CDR3 size: 15 residues. CDR3 loop: CASSQTRDSTDTQYF. The DNA of the CDR3 is TGCGCCAGCAGCCAAACCCGGGACTCCACAGATACGCAGTATTTT.

This clone appeared a few times. This chain links TRBV6-5 with TRBJ2-1, with 14 bases matching TRBD2. The CDR3 covers 16 residues. In germline, CDR1 is MNHEY, CDR2 SVGAGI. After removal of 0 bases from V and 6 bases from J, the junction contained 1 base not matched to a gene. The CDR3 DNA sequence: TGTGCCAGCAGTTACTCGACTAGCGGGAGGGCCAATGAGCAGTTCTTC. This gives the protein CASSYSTSGRANEQFF.

This clone came up once. This chain joins TRBV5-5 and TRBJ2-7; D is perhaps TRBD2 (6 bases). Per the germline V gene, CDR1 is SGHKS and CDR2 is YYEKEE (reference sequence). The V and J ends lost 2 bases and 0 bases respectively, with 9 bases between them. The CDR3 covers 14 residues. The CDR3 DNA sequence: TGTGCCAGCAGCTTTTCCGGGAGCTCCTACGAGCAGTACTTC. Protein: CASSFSGSSYEQYF.

V gene TRBV28 combines with J gene TRBJ2-5; a possible D gene is TRBD1 (6 bases). The CDR3 covers 15 residues. V lost 5 bases and J 5 bases, leaving 18 bases between the germline ends. Germline CDR1 reads MDHEN; CDR2 reads SYDVKM. CDR3 in DNA: TGTGCCAGCAGTAAGATGACAGGACCCTCGGAGACCCAGTACTTC. Encoded protein: CASSKMTGPSETQYF.

In this sample, this clone turned up once. V usage is TRBV6-6 and J usage is TRBJ2-5; D unclear. Germline CDR1 reads MNHNY; CDR2 reads SVGAGI (reference sequence). The CDR3 spans 12 residues. V gave up 0 bases and J gave up 7 bases, with 6 bases separating them. CDR3 sequence reads: CASSYSSVTQYF. In DNA, the CDR3 is TGTGCCAGCAGTTACTCGAGCGTGACCCAGTACTTC.

The chain carries TRBV2 and TRBJ2-5; 10 bases fit TRBD1. The V gene's germline CDR1 is SNHLY and CDR2 FYNNEI. The V segment lost 6 bases and the J segment 4 bases; nucleotides outside the gene matches: 11. This CDR3 region has 16 residues. The CDR3 sequence is CASRGLGTGALETQYF. CDR3 DNA: TGTGCCAGCAGGGGGCTCGGGACAGGGGCTTTAGAGACCCAGTACTTC.

This clone was detected only a few times. This sequence joins TRBV7-9 and TRBJ2-5, with 13 nucleotides matching TRBD2. The junction had 12 bases not matched to a gene; V was cut back by 7 bases and J by 4 bases. The CDR3 length is 17 residues. Germline V gene data show CDR1 as SEHNR and CDR2 as FQNEAQ (reference sequence). This chain's CDR3 is CASTLGLAGKTGETQYF. CDR3 in DNA: TGTGCCAGCACCCTGGGACTAGCGGGGAAGACAGGAGAGACCCAGTACTTC.

This clone was seen only a few times. Here the CDR3 DNA reads TGTGCCAGCAGTTTATTGGGCACAGATACGCAGTATTTT. It specifies CASSLLGTDTQYF. This chain uses TRBV28 with TRBJ2-3; D remains unclear. The germline V and J ends were trimmed by 1 base and 1 base, with 3 bases remaining between them. CDR1 is MDHEN and CDR2 is SYDVKM in the germline V gene. This CDR3 is built from 13 residues.

The V and J genes are TRBV9 and TRBJ2-5; 11 bases map to TRBD1. V shed 2 bases and J 2 bases; nucleotides not matched to a gene: 5. The CDR3 is made up of 16 amino acids. Per germline, CDR1 SGDLS and CDR2 YYNGEE. CDR3 nucleotides: TGTGCCAGCAGCGTTGTCGGGACAGGGGGACAAGAGACCCAGTACTTC. The encoded protein is CASSVVGTGGQETQYF.

This chain uses TRBV2 with TRBJ2-1, with no clear D. This CDR3 has 11 residues. Trimming stripped 6 bases from V and 6 bases from J, with 6 bases between. Per the germline V gene, CDR1 is SNHLY and CDR2 is FYNNEI. CDR3 sequence: CASSPSNEQFF. DNA for the CDR3: TGTGCCAGCAGCCCTAGCAATGAGCAGTTCTTC.

CDR3 sequence: CASSDGGPAISTGYTF. CDR3 nucleotides: TGTGCCAGCAGTGATGGGGGGCCCGCCATCAGTACGGGCTACACCTTC. This rearrangement joins TRBV2 to TRBJ1-2, with D possibly TRBD1 on 6 matching bases. The CDR3 is 16 residues long. Per the germline V gene, CDR1 is SNHLY and CDR2 is FYNNEI. V lost 3 bases and J lost 8, with 22 bases in between. Based on the CDR3 plus reference TRBV2 and TRBJ1-2, the full variable domain is EPEVTQTPSHQVTQMGQEVILRCVPISNHLYFYWYRQILGQKVEFLVSFYNNEISEKSEIFDDQFSVERPDGSNFTLKIRSTKLEDSAMYFCASSDGGPAISTGYTFGSGTRLTVV.

The V call is TRBV6-5, the J call TRBJ2-7; tentatively, D is TRBD1 (6 bases). CDR1 and CDR2 (germline): MNHEY, SVGAGI. V lost 7 bases to trimming and J lost 3 bases, with 19 bases between them. The CDR3 has 15 residues. The CDR3 coding sequence is TGTGCCAGCACCCGATCCGGGACAAACAACTACGAGCAGTACTTC. Translation gives CASTRSGTNNYEQYF.

This chain connects TRBV6-4 to TRBJ2-3; no clear D gene. The V gene's germline CDR1 is MRHNA and CDR2 SNTAGT. V shed 0 bases and J shed 0 bases, with 4 bases lying between them. CDR3 length: 14 residues. The CDR3 DNA reads as TGTGCCAGCAGTGACTCGACTAGCACAGATACGCAGTATTTT. Amino acids: CASSDSTSTDTQYF.

Only a few counts were recorded for this clone. The chain uses TRBV30 and TRBJ1-5; D remains ambiguous. Germline V gene sequence: CDR1 GTSNPN, CDR2 SVGIG (reference sequence). The germline V and J ends were trimmed by 5 bases and 1 base, with 9 bases remaining between them. This CDR3 region has 13 residues. The CDR3 nucleotides read TGTGCCTGGGGCGAGACGAGCAATCAGCCCCAGCATTTT. Translating it yields CAWGETSNQPQHF. The full variable domain, with the rest looked up from reference TRBV30 and TRBJ1-5, is SQTIHQWPATLVQPVGSPLSLECTVEGTSNPNLYWYRQAAGRGLQLLFYSVGIGQISSEVPQNLSASRPQDRQFILSSKKLLLSDSGFYLCAWGETSNQPQHFGDGTRLSIL.

This sequence joins TRBV4-1 and TRBJ2-7; 9 bases match TRBD1. CDR1 and CDR2 (germline): MGHRA, YSYEKL. The CDR3 contains 15 residues. V dropped 1 base and J dropped 3; count of bases not matched to a gene: 4. CDR3 amino acids: CASSQVLDRGYEQYF. CDR3 DNA sequence: TGCGCCAGCAGCCAAGTACTGGACAGGGGCTACGAGCAGTACTTC.

The rearrangement links TRBV5-1 to TRBJ1-3, with D maybe TRBD1 (6 bases). Looked up from germline, CDR1 is SGHRS and CDR2 is YFSETQ. The germline V and J ends were trimmed by 3 bases and 0 bases, with 19 bases remaining between them. The CDR3 has 18 amino acids. The CDR3, as DNA: TGCGCCAGCAGCTCCGAAATCGGGACACTCAACTCTGGAAACACCATATATTTT. Translation: CASSSEIGTLNSGNTIYF.

The CDR3 DNA reads TGTGCCAGCAGAGCTACGGGACTAGAAGGTTTCGAGCAGTACTTC. It codes for CASRATGLEGFEQYF. The V call is TRBV6-4, the J call TRBJ2-7, with 8 nucleotides matching TRBD2. V shed 6 bases, J shed 6 bases, and the junction held 13 bases outside the gene matches. The CDR3 loop spans 15 amino acids. Germline V gives CDR1 MRHNA, CDR2 SNTAGT.

This chain connects TRBV5-1 to TRBJ2-1, with 9 bases fitting TRBD1. Germline V gene data show CDR1 as SGHRS and CDR2 as YFSETQ. Trimming removed 0 bases from V and 4 bases from J; junction bases left unmatched: 2. The CDR3 is made up of 15 amino acids. CDR3 protein: CASSLGQGGYNEQFF. The CDR3 DNA follows: TGCGCCAGCAGCTTGGGACAGGGGGGGTACAATGAGCAGTTCTTC.

The chain employs TRBV14 and TRBJ2-3, with D possibly being TRBD1 (6 bases). This CDR3 is 16 amino acids long. Trimming stripped 4 bases from V and 1 base from J, with 15 bases between. The germline gives CDR1 SGHDN, CDR2 FVKESK. The CDR3 loop reads CASSPGRWGRTDTQYF. The CDR3 region has the DNA TGTGCCAGCAGCCCCGGGCGGTGGGGGCGCACAGATACGCAGTATTTT.

This clone has a handful of counts. J is TRBJ1-1 and V is TRBV6-8, with TRBD1 matching 9 bases. The CDR3 contains 13 residues. The germline gives CDR1 MNHGY, CDR2 SAAAGT. V trimming: 0 bases; J trimming: 10 bases; junction bases outside the gene matches: 3. The CDR3 coding sequence is TGTGCCAGCAGTTACTCCCCGGACAGGGGAGCTTTCTTT. This gives the protein CASSYSPDRGAFF.

The gene calls are TRBV27 and TRBJ2-7; TRBD2 matches 9 bases. V gave up 4 bases and J gave up 5 bases; unmatched junction bases: 3. CDR1 is MNHEY, CDR2 SMNVEV, per germline (reference sequence). The CDR3 has 13 amino acids. CDR3 in DNA: TGTGCCAGCAGTTGGACTAGCGAGGACGAGCAGTACTTC. Protein product: CASSWTSEDEQYF.

V is TRBV10-3 and J is TRBJ2-7; TRBD2 matches at 13 bases. There are 14 residues in the CDR3. CDR1 is ENHRY and CDR2 is SYGVKD in the germline V gene. V lost 6 bases, J lost 6 bases, and 5 bases stayed unmatched. The CDR3 nucleotides are TGTGCCATCAGCGATCGGACTAGCGGGAGCGAGCAGTACTTC. It encodes CAISDRTSGSEQYF.

The chain has TRBV4-3 and TRBJ1-1; D is ambiguous. V was trimmed by 1 base and J by 10 bases, leaving 16 bases between them. The CDR3 spans 14 residues. Per germline, CDR1 LGHNA and CDR2 YSLEER. In DNA, the CDR3 is TGCGCCAGCAGCCAAGGGGCGCAGGTTGGTAGAGCTTTCTTT. Translation: CASSQGAQVGRAFF.